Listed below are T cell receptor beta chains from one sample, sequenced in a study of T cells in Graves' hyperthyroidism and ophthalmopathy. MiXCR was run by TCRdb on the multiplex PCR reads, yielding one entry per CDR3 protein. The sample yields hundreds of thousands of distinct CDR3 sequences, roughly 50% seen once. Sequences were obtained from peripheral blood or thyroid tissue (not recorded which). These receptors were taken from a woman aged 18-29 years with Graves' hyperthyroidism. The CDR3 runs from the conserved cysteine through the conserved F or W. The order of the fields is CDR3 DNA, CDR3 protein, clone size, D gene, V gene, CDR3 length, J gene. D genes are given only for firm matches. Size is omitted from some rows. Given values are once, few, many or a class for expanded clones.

TGTGCCAGCAGCTTTACGGGACAGGATGATGCTTCCTTT CASSFTGQDDASF - TRBD1 TRBV7-8 13 TRBJ1-1
TGTGCCATCAGCGGAGCCAGTCGCGAGGGAGAGCAGTACTTC CAISGASREGEQYF - - TRBV10-3 14 TRBJ2-7
TGTGCCATCAAAGGACCCTCCCGCTACGAGCAGTACTTC CAIKGPSRYEQYF few - TRBV10-3 13 TRBJ2-7
TGCGCCAGCAGTCATACAGGGTATCCCGAGCAGTACTTC CASSHTGYPEQYF - - TRBV5-1 13 TRBJ2-7
TGTGCCAGCAGTTTAGGGGCCAGAAATGGCTACACCTTC CASSLGARNGYTF - - TRBV12-3/TRBV12-4 13 TRBJ1-2
TGTGCCAGTAGTATAGCGAATCAGCCCCAGCATTTT CASSIANQPQHF many - TRBV19 12 TRBJ1-5
TGCAGTGCCCTGACAGGGGGCTACGAGCAGTACTTC CSALTGGYEQYF few TRBD1 TRBV20-1 12 TRBJ2-7
TGTGCCAGCACCCTAACCGGGGAGCTGTTTTTT CASTLTGELFF few - TRBV2 11 TRBJ2-2
TGTGCCAGCAGTTTGAGCGATACCAACGAGCACTACTTC CASSLSDTNEHYF - - TRBV6-5 13 TRBJ2-7
TGTGCCAGCAGCTTAGTCGGGACAAACCGAGAGACCCAGTACTTC CASSLVGTNRETQYF - - TRBV11-1 15 TRBJ2-5
TGTGCCAGCAGCAATGAGGGGAGCTCCTACGAGCAGTACTTC CASSNEGSSYEQYF - - TRBV7-9 14 TRBJ2-7
TGTGCCAGCATGAAAGGGGGAAAGGAAAAACTGTTTTTT CASMKGGKEKLFF once - TRBV2 13 TRBJ1-4
TGTGCCAGCAGTGAGACTAGCGGACTTCAAGAGACCCAGTACTTC CASSETSGLQETQYF few TRBD2 TRBV7-3 15 TRBJ2-5
TGCAGTGCTTCAAGGACAGGGGGCGTAACAGGGACCCAGTACTTC CSASRTGGVTGTQYF - TRBD1 TRBV20-1 15 TRBJ2-5
TGTGCCAGCAGCCGCTCCGGACAGAGTTATGGCTACACCTTC CASSRSGQSYGYTF - - TRBV7-9 14 TRBJ1-2
TGCAGTGCTAGTAGCGGGAGTAGGGAGACCCAGTACTTC CSASSGSRETQYF few TRBD2 TRBV20-1 13 TRBJ2-5
TGTGCCAGCAGTTACTCACAGGGGGACACTGAAGCTTTCTTT CASSYSQGDTEAFF - TRBD1 TRBV10-3 14 TRBJ1-1
TGCGCCAGCATCCAAGACCGACAGGGGTTTACTTCACCCCTCCACTTT CASIQDRQGFTSPLHF many TRBD1 TRBV10-2 16 TRBJ1-6
TGTGCCAGCTTAGTCGGGACTAGCCTCTCCTACGAGCAGTACTTC CASLVGTSLSYEQYF - TRBD2 TRBV2 15 TRBJ2-7
TGTGCCAGCAGACCTAGCACAAGAAGCTACGAGCAGTACTTC CASRPSTRSYEQYF - - TRBV6-6 14 TRBJ2-7
TGTGCCATCAGTGAGTCGTGGAACAGGGAGGGCGAAAAACTGTTTTTT CAISESWNREGEKLFF - - TRBV10-3 16 TRBJ1-4
TGTGCCACACGAGGGGGGACACGTAACGGGGAGCTGTTTTTT CATRGGTRNGELFF once - TRBV10-3 14 TRBJ2-2
TGTGCCAGCAGCTTAGGGGTGGGAGGGACCCAGTACTTC CASSLGVGGTQYF - - TRBV7-4 13 TRBJ2-5
TGCAGCGTACTGACAGGGGATAGCGATACGCAGTATTTT CSVLTGDSDTQYF - TRBD1 TRBV29-1 13 TRBJ2-3
TGTGCCACCAGCAGAGAGGGTAGCGGGTACCAAGAGACCCAGTACTTC CATSREGSGYQETQYF - TRBD2 TRBV15 16 TRBJ2-5
TGTGCCAGCAGTTCATTTCGCGGGAGGACCGGGGAGCTGTTTTTT CASSSFRGRTGELFF - TRBD2 TRBV7-6 15 TRBJ2-2